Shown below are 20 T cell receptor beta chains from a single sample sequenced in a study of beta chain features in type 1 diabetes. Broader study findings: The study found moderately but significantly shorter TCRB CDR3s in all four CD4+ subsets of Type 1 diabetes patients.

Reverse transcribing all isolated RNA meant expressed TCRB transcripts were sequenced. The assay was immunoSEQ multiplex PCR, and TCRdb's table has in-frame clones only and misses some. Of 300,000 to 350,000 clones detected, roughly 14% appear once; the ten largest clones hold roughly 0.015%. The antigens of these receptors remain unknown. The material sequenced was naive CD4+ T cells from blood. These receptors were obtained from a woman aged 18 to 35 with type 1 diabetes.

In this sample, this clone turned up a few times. CDR3 coding DNA: TGTGCCAGCAGTCCCTCTTGGACAGGAACCCCGTTCTTC. As protein: CASSPSWTGTPFF. V usage is TRBV28 and J usage is TRBJ2-1; 7 bases map to TRBD1. The V gene end was trimmed by 5 bases and the J gene end by 15 bases; junction bases not matched to a gene: 13. Germline CDR1 and CDR2: MDHEN and SYDVKM. The CDR3 runs 13 residues.

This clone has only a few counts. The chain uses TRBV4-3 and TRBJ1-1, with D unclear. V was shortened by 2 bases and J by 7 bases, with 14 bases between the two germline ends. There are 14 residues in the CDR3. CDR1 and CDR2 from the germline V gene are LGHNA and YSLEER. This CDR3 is CASSQRIIYSEAFF. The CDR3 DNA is TGCGCCAGCAGCCAAAGGATCATTTACAGTGAAGCTTTCTTT.

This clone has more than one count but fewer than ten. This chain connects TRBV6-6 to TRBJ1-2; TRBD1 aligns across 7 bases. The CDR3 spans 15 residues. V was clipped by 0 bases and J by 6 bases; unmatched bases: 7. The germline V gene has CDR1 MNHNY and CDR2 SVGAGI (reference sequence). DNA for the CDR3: TGTGCCAGCAGTTACTCATGGGACAGAGGTCATGGCTACACCTTC. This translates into CASSYSWDRGHGYTF.

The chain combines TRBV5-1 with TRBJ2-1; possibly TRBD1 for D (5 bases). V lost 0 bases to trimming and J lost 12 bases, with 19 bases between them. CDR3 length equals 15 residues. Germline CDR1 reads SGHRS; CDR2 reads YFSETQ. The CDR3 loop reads CASSLEGALGMVQFF. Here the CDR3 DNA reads TGCGCCAGCAGCTTGGAAGGGGCTTTAGGTATGGTGCAGTTCTTC.

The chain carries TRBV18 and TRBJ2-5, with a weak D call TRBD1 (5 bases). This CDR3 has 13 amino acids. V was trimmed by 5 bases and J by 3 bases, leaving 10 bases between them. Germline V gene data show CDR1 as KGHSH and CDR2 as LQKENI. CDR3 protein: CASSSTEEETQYF. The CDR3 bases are TGTGCCAGCTCATCGACAGAAGAAGAGACCCAGTACTTC. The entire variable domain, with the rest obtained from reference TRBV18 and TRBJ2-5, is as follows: NAGVMQNPRHLVRRRGQEARLRCSPMKGHSHVYWYRQLPEEGLKFMVYLQKENIIDESGMPKERFSAEFPKEGPSILRIQQVVRGDSAAYFCASSSTEEETQYFGPGTRLLVL.

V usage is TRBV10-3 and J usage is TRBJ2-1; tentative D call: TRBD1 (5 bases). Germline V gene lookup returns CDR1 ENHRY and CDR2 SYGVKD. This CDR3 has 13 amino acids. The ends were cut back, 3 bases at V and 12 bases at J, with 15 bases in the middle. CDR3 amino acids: CAISDWSNRGQFF. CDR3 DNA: TGTGCCATCAGTGATTGGTCCAATAGGGGGCAGTTCTTC.

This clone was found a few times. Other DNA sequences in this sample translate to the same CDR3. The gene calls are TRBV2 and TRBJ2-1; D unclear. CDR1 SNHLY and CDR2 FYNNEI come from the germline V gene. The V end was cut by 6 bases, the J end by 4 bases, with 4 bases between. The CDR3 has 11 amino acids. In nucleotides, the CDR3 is TGTGCCAGCAGCTATTACAATGAGCAGTTCTTC. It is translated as CASSYYNEQFF.

Here the CDR3 DNA reads TGTGCCAGCAGTTACCAGGCTAGCGGGAGCGGGGAGACCCAGTACTTC. Translated, it gives CASSYQASGSGETQYF. The V and J genes are TRBV6-5 and TRBJ2-5, with 10 nucleotides matching TRBD2. The length of the CDR3 is 16 residues. The V segment lost 2 bases and the J segment 5 bases; nucleotides outside the gene matches: 8. Germline-derived CDR1 and CDR2 are MNHEY and SVGAGI.

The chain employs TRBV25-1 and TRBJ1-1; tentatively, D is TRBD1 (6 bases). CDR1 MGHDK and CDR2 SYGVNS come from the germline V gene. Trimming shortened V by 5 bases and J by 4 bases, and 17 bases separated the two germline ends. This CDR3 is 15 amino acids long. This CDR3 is CASSKTGRGGTEAFF. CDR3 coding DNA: TGTGCCAGCAGTAAAACAGGGCGAGGTGGCACTGAAGCTTTCTTT.

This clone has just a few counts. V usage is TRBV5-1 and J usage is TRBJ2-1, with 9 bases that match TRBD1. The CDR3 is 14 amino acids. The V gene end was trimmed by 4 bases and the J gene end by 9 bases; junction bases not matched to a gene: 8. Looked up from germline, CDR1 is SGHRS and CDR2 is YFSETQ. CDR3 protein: CASSLTDRGTEQFF. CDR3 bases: TGCGCCAGCAGCCTGACGGACAGGGGCACTGAGCAGTTCTTC.

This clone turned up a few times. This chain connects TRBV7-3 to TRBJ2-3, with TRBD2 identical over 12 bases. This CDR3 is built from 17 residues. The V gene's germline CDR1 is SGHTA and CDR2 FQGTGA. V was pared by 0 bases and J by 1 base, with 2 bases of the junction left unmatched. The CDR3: CASSLTPSGGGTDTQYF. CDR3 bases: TGTGCCAGCAGCTTAACCCCTAGCGGGGGGGGCACAGATACGCAGTATTTT.

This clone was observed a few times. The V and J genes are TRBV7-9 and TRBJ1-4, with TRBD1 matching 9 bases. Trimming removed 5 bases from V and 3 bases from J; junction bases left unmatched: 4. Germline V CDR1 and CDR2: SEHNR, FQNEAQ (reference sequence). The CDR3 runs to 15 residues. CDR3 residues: CASSLRTGANEKLFF. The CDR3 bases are TGTGCCAGCAGCCTCCGGACAGGGGCTAATGAAAAACTGTTTTTT.

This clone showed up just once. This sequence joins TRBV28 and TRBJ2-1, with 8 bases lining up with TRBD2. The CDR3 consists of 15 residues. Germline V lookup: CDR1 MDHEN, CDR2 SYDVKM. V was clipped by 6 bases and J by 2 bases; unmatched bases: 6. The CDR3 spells CASSPGGRTYNEQFF. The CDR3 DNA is TGTGCCAGCAGCCCTGGCGGGAGGACCTACAATGAGCAGTTCTTC.

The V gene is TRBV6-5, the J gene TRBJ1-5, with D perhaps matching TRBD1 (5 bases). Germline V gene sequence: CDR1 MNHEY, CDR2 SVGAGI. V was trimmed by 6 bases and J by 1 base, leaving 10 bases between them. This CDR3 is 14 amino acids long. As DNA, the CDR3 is TGTGCCAGCAGAGGCAGGGTGAGCAATCAGCCCCAGCATTTT. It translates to CASRGRVSNQPQHF.

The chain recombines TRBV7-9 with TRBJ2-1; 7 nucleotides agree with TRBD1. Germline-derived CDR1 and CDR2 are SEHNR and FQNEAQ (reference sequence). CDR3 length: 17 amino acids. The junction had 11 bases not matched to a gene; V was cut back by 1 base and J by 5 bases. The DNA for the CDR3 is TGTGCCAGCAGCTTAGAAGCCCGACAGGGCCGACACAATGAGCAGTTCTTC. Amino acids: CASSLEARQGRHNEQFF.

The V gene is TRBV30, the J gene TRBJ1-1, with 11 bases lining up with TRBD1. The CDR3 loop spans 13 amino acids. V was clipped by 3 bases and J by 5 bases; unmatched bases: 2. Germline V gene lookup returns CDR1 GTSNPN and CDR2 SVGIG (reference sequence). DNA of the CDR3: TGTGCCTGGAGGGACAGGGGGCTGACTGAAGCTTTCTTT. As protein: CAWRDRGLTEAFF.

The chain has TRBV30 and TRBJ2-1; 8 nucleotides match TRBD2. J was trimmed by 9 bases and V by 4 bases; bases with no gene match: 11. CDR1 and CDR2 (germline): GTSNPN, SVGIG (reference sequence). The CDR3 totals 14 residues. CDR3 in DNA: TGTGCCTGGATCGGGGGGGTCGAAATTCGTGAGCAGTTCTTC. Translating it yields CAWIGGVEIREQFF.

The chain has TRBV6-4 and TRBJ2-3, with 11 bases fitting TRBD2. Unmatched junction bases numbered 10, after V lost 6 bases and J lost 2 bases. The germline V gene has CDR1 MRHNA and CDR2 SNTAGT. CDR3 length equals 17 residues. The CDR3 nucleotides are TGTGCCAGCAGCCCCGGGCTAGCGGGAGGCCCCACAGATACGCAGTATTTT. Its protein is CASSPGLAGGPTDTQYF.

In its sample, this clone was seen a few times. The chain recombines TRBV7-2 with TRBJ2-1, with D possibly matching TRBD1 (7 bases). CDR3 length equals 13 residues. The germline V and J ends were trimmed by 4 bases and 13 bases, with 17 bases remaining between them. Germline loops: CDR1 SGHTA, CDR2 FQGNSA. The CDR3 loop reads CASSSTGLANQFF. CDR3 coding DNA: TGTGCCAGCAGCTCGACAGGGCTAGCGAATCAGTTCTTC.

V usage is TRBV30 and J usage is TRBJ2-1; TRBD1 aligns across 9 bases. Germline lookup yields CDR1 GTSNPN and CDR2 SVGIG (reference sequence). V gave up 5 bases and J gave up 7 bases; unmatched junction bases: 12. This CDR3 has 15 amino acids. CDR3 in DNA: TGTGCCTGGTATAAGGGACAGGGATTTGTGAATGAGCAGTTCTTC. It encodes CAWYKGQGFVNEQFF.